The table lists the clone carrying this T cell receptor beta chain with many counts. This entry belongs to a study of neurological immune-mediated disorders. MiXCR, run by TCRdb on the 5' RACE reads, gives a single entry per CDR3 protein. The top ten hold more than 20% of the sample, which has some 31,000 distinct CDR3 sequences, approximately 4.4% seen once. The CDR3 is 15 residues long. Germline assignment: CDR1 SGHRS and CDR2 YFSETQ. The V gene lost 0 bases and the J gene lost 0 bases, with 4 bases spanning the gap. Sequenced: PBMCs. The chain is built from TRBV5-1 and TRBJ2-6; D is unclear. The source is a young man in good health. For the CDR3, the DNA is TGCGCCAGCAGCTTGGTGGGCTCTGGGGCCAACGTCCTGACTTTC. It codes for CASSLVGSGANVLTF.